The 29 T cell receptor beta chains presented below share a single source sample, sequenced in a study of OX40 agonist ivuxolimab in advanced cancers. The receptor library was made with the immunoSEQ multiplex PCR assay. TCRdb limited this immuneACCESS table to in-frame rearrangements with V and J called. A share of clones is missing; checked studies link under half to unresolved V genes, and the rest is unexplained. This sample holds tens of thousands of clones; over 70% were observed only once. Of the sample, 4.6% falls within the top ten clones. Sequences were derived from CD4+ or CD8+ T cells sorted from blood, sampled in a trial of the OX40 agonist ivuxolimab. The receptors come from an adult with an advanced solid tumor such as melanoma, head and neck, liver or kidney cancer.

The chain is built from TRBV6-5 and TRBJ2-4; D is perhaps TRBD1 (6 bases). CDR1 is MNHEY, CDR2 SVGAGI, per germline. Trimming took off 5 bases at V and 6 bases at J, with 17 bases between the two ends. The CDR3 totals 15 residues. The CDR3 protein is CASSITRGSRNIQYF. The CDR3 nucleotides read TGTGCCAGCAGTATCACCAGGGGATCGAGAAACATTCAGTACTTC.

The chain combines TRBV6-1 with TRBJ1-2; 7 nucleotides match TRBD1. CDR3 size: 15 residues. V gave up 4 bases and J gave up 0 bases; unmatched junction bases: 5. The germline gives CDR1 MNHNS, CDR2 SASEGT. The CDR3 DNA reads as TGTGCCAGCAGTGTAGACAGGGCGGCTAACTATGGCTACACCTTC. It yields the protein CASSVDRAANYGYTF.

The chain recombines TRBV5-7 with TRBJ2-5; D unresolved. TRBV5-7 qualifies as an ORF whose function is uncertain. The CDR3 consists of 17 residues. V lost 5 bases, J lost 1 base, and 21 bases lay in between. CDR3 sequence (DNA): TGTGCCAGCAGGGACCCCCAGAAACTCTGTATCCAAGAGACCCAGTACTTC. Encoded protein: CASRDPQKLCIQETQYF.

J is TRBJ1-5 and V is TRBV5-8, with D possibly TRBD1 on 6 matching bases. Trimming removed 3 bases at V and 7 bases at J, with 20 bases between. From germline, CDR1 is SGHTS and CDR2 YDEGEE. This CDR3 contains 16 residues. Here the CDR3 reads CASSWEGAGVGQPQHF. CDR3 DNA sequence: TGTGCCAGCAGCTGGGAGGGTGCAGGGGTCGGGCAGCCCCAGCATTTT.

The V and J genes are TRBV7-3 and TRBJ2-7; D is uncertain. The CDR3 is 13 amino acids. Germline values: CDR1 SGHTA, CDR2 FQGTGA. V shed 2 bases and J shed 4 bases, with 9 bases lying between them. The CDR3 loop reads CASSLRNGYEQYF. The CDR3 coding sequence is TGTGCCAGCAGCTTACGTAACGGATACGAGCAGTACTTC.

J is TRBJ2-1 and V is TRBV19; D is uncertain. In germline, CDR1 is LNHDA, CDR2 SQIVND (reference sequence). The V end lost 5 bases, the J end lost 6 bases, and 8 bases lay between the germline ends. The CDR3 runs to 12 residues. This CDR3 reads CASSANLNEQFF. Written as DNA, the CDR3 is TGTGCCAGTAGTGCGAACCTCAATGAGCAGTTCTTC.

The chain joins TRBV29-1 to TRBJ1-1, with D perhaps TRBD1 (5 bases). The CDR3 sequence is 13 residues long. CDR1 is SQVTM, CDR2 ANQGSEA, per germline. V lost 3 bases, J lost 2 bases, and 10 bases lay in between. CDR3 in amino acids: CSVEGQGNTEAFF. The DNA for the CDR3 is TGCAGCGTTGAGGGTCAGGGAAACACTGAAGCTTTCTTT.

The V gene is TRBV10-3, the J gene TRBJ1-1; D is possibly TRBD1 (5 bases). In germline, CDR1 is ENHRY, CDR2 SYGVKD. V lost 4 bases and J lost 0, with 9 bases in between. There are 14 residues in the CDR3. CDR3 amino acids: CAISGRQMNTEAFF. In DNA, the CDR3 is TGTGCCATCAGTGGGAGACAGATGAACACTGAAGCTTTCTTT.

In its sample, this clone was seen once. The chain uses TRBV5-1 and TRBJ2-7; D assignment may be TRBD1 or TRBD2 (5 bases each). Trimming cost V 4 bases and J 2 bases, with 19 bases left between them. Germline V CDR1 and CDR2: SGHRS, YFSETQ. CDR3 size: 16 residues. The CDR3 reads CASSSASGTATYEQYF. CDR3 DNA sequence: TGCGCCAGCAGCAGCGCTTCCGGGACGGCAACCTACGAGCAGTACTTC.

The chain uses TRBV7-2 and TRBJ2-7, with 13 bases lining up with TRBD2. The germline gives CDR1 SGHTA, CDR2 FQGNSA. V lost 5 bases to trimming and J lost 4 bases; unmatched junction nucleotides: 8. The CDR3 extends over 16 amino acids. The CDR3 DNA reads TGTGCCAGCAGCCCTCCCGGGACTAGCGGGGCTTACGAGCAGTACTTC. Translating it yields CASSPPGTSGAYEQYF.

The rearrangement uses TRBV19 and TRBJ2-7; 9 nucleotides agree with TRBD2. V dropped 3 bases and J dropped 3; count of bases not matched to a gene: 9. The CDR3 runs to 16 residues. Germline CDR1 LNHDA, CDR2 SQIVND (reference sequence). In DNA, the CDR3 is TGTGCCAGTAGTATTATGACTAGCGGAGCACTCTACGAGCAGTACTTC. Translating gives CASSIMTSGALYEQYF.

The V and J genes are TRBV15 and TRBJ2-7, with 8 bases matching TRBD2. The CDR3 is made up of 15 amino acids. Germline CDR1 and CDR2: LNHNV and YYDKDF (reference sequence). V was pared by 0 bases and J by 6 bases, with 7 bases of the junction left unmatched. CDR3 sequence (DNA): TGTGCCACCAGCAGAGATGTGAGCGGGAGCGGCGAGCAGTACTTC. Protein sequence: CATSRDVSGSGEQYF.

The chain has TRBV18 and TRBJ1-1; no firm D call. The V end lost 1 base, the J end lost 4 bases, and 13 bases lay between the germline ends. Looked up from germline, CDR1 is KGHSH and CDR2 is LQKENI. CDR3 length equals 15 residues. The CDR3 coding sequence is TGTGCCAGCTCACCACTTCCGGATAAAGGCACTGAAGCTTTCTTT. Translating gives CASSPLPDKGTEAFF.

V usage is TRBV7-9 and J usage is TRBJ2-5; 9 bases are shared with TRBD2. This CDR3 contains 15 residues. Germline V gene sequence: CDR1 SEHNR, CDR2 FQNEAQ (reference sequence). V lost 1 base, J lost 5 bases, and 5 bases stayed unmatched. The DNA of the CDR3 is TGTGCCAGCAGCTTAGGCGGGGGGGCTGGGGAGACCCAGTACTTC. This gives the protein CASSLGGGAGETQYF. The whole variable domain, filled in from reference TRBV7-9 and TRBJ2-5, reads DTGVSQNPRHKITKRGQNVTFRCDPISEHNRLYWYRQTLGQGPEFLTYFQNEAQLEKSRLLSDRFSAERPKGSFSTLEIQRTEQGDSAMYLCASSLGGGAGETQYFGPGTRLLVL.

The chain carries TRBV11-2 and TRBJ2-1, with a weak D call TRBD2 (5 bases). Trimming shortened V by 5 bases and J by 5 bases, and 10 bases separated the two germline ends. The V gene's germline CDR1 is SGHAT and CDR2 FQNNGV. This CDR3 is 13 amino acids long. For the CDR3, the DNA is TGTGCCAGCAGCGTAACTAGGAACAATGAGCAGTTCTTC. This encodes CASSVTRNNEQFF.

This chain links TRBV7-9 with TRBJ2-3; TRBD1 is a possible D gene (5 bases). The CDR3 loop spans 14 amino acids. Germline V gene sequence: CDR1 SEHNR, CDR2 FQNEAQ (reference sequence). V was pared by 4 bases and J by 0 bases, with 8 bases between. The CDR3 region is CASSSRQSTDTQYF. DNA of the CDR3: TGTGCCAGCAGCTCTAGACAGAGCACAGATACGCAGTATTTT.

The rearrangement links TRBV7-8 to TRBJ2-1, with D perhaps TRBD1 or TRBD2 (6 bases each). Germline assignment: CDR1 SGHVS and CDR2 FQNEAQ. V lost 2 bases to trimming and J lost 7 bases, with 21 bases between them. The CDR3 totals 17 residues. DNA for the CDR3: TGTGCCAGCAGCTTAAATGGCGGGACACAACCAGGGAATGAGCAGTTCTTC. Translation: CASSLNGGTQPGNEQFF. The full variable domain, rest sourced from reference TRBV7-8 and TRBJ2-1, is GAGVSQSPRYKVAKRGQDVALRCDPISGHVSLFWYQQALGQGPEFLTYFQNEAQLDKSGLPSDRFFAERPEGSVSTLKIQRTQQEDSAVYLCASSLNGGTQPGNEQFFGPGTRLTVL.

In this sample, this clone turned up a few times. The chain combines TRBV30 with TRBJ2-5; D may be TRBD1 or TRBD2 (6 bases each). V was shortened by 0 bases and J by 4 bases, with 12 bases between the two germline ends. CDR1 and CDR2 from the germline V gene are GTSNPN and SVGIG (reference sequence). The CDR3 loop spans 14 amino acids. The CDR3: CAWSVVPGAETQYF. The CDR3, as DNA: TGTGCCTGGAGTGTAGTCCCGGGGGCAGAGACCCAGTACTTC.

The genes are TRBV5-5 and TRBJ2-7; 8 bases agree with TRBD2. V shed 4 bases, J shed 4 bases, and the junction held 7 bases outside the gene matches. This CDR3 spans 14 amino acids. Germline values: CDR1 SGHKS, CDR2 YYEKEE (reference sequence). The CDR3 reads CASSRSGSWYEQYF. CDR3 nucleotide sequence: TGTGCCAGCAGCCGAAGCGGGAGTTGGTACGAGCAGTACTTC.

V is TRBV4-2 and J is TRBJ1-5; D not resolved. The V end was cut by 4 bases, the J end by 0 bases, with 4 bases between. Germline V gene lookup returns CDR1 LGHNA and CDR2 YNFKEQ. The CDR3 runs 13 residues. In nucleotides, the CDR3 is TGTGCCAGCAGCCGCGGTAGCAATCAGCCCCAGCATTTT. Translating gives CASSRGSNQPQHF.

The chain employs TRBV4-3 and TRBJ2-1; weak D call: TRBD2 (6 bases). Germline V lookup: CDR1 LGHNA, CDR2 YSLEER. The CDR3 covers 15 residues. The V and J ends lost 8 bases and 5 bases respectively, with 19 bases between them. CDR3 in amino acids: CASRRAGTANNEQFF. The CDR3 DNA follows: TGCGCCAGCCGACGGGCGGGGACTGCGAACAATGAGCAGTTCTTC.

V gene TRBV9 combines with J gene TRBJ1-2, with D hard to call. This CDR3 spans 12 amino acids. Germline CDR1 reads SGDLS; CDR2 reads YYNGEE. Trimming took off 3 bases at V and 7 bases at J, with 10 bases between the two ends. CDR3 bases: TGTGCCAGCAGCGGGAGGTCGACTGGCTACACCTTC. It yields the protein CASSGRSTGYTF.

This chain joins TRBV7-2 and TRBJ2-5; TRBD2 aligns across 10 bases. The closer fit of TRBJ2-7 to the DNA end suggests the J call may be wrong. This CDR3 has 15 residues. Germline CDR1 SGHTA, CDR2 FQGNSA. This CDR3 is CASSLTSGTRYEQYF. The CDR3 DNA reads TGTGCCAGCAGCTTAACTAGCGGGACTAGATACGAGCAGTACTTC.

This chain links TRBV5-1 with TRBJ2-5, with 8 bases identical to TRBD1. V lost 2 bases to trimming and J lost 5 bases; unmatched junction nucleotides: 5. Germline-derived CDR1 and CDR2 are SGHRS and YFSETQ. CDR3 length: 14 amino acids. CDR3 in DNA: TGCGCCAGCAGCTTAGGACAGGGTCGTGAGACCCAGTACTTC. Amino acid sequence: CASSLGQGRETQYF.

The J gene is TRBJ2-7, the V gene TRBV29-1; D possibly corresponds to TRBD1 (5 bases). Germline CDR1 SQVTM, CDR2 ANQGSEA. The CDR3 is 12 amino acids. V was cut by 3 bases and J by 3 bases, with 9 bases left in between. The CDR3 coding sequence is TGCAGCGTTGAGACAGCGCGCTACGAGCAGTACTTC. Translated: CSVETARYEQYF.

This chain links TRBV19 with TRBJ2-5; perhaps TRBD1 as D (6 bases). V lost 5 bases and J lost 11, with 18 bases in between. CDR1 and CDR2 from the germline V gene are LNHDA and SQIVND (reference sequence). There are 13 residues in the CDR3. The CDR3, as DNA: TGTGCCAGTAGTTGGGACAACTGGGGAGAGCAGTACTTC. Its protein is CASSWDNWGEQYF.

The genes are TRBV27 and TRBJ2-3; 8 bases match TRBD2. This CDR3 contains 15 residues. CDR1 MNHEY and CDR2 SMNVEV come from the germline V gene (reference sequence). J gave up 0 bases and V 7 bases, and 6 bases lay outside the gene matches. The CDR3 sequence: CASKRGGPSTDTQYF. The CDR3 region has the DNA TGTGCCAGCAAACGGGGGGGTCCGAGCACAGATACGCAGTATTTT.

The chain couples TRBV18 to TRBJ2-2, with D perhaps matching TRBD1 or TRBD2 (6 bases each). V was cut by 8 bases and J by 7 bases, with 14 bases left in between. The CDR3 sequence is 13 residues long. Per the germline V gene, CDR1 is KGHSH and CDR2 is LQKENI. This chain's CDR3 is CASHPGADGELFF. In DNA, the CDR3 is TGTGCCAGCCACCCGGGGGCGGACGGGGAGCTGTTTTTT.

V and J are TRBV11-3 and TRBJ2-1, with TRBD1 matching 7 bases. The CDR3 covers 13 residues. CDR1 SGHNT and CDR2 YENEEA come from the germline V gene. V lost 5 bases, J lost 7 bases, and 5 bases stayed unmatched. The CDR3 coding sequence is TGTGCCAGCAGCCTAGGGACAGAGAATGAGCAGTTCTTC. This encodes CASSLGTENEQFF.